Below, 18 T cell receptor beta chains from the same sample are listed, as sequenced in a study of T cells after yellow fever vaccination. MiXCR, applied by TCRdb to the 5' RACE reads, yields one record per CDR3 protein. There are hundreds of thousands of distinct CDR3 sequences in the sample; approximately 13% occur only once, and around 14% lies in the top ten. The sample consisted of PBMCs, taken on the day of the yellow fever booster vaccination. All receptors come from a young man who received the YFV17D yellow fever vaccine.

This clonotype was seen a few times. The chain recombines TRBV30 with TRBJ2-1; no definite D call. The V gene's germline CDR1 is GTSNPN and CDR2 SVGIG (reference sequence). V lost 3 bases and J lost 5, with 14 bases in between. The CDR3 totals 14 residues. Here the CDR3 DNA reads TGTGCCTGGAGCCTAAAAGGGAACCACAATGAGCAGTTCTTC. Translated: CAWSLKGNHNEQFF.

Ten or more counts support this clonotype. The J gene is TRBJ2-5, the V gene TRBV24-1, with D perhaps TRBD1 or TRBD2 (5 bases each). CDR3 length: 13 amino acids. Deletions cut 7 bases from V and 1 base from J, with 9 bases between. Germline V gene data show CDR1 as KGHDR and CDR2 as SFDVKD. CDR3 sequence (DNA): TGTGCCACCAGAGGGACGGTCCAAGAGACCCAGTACTTC. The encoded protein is CATRGTVQETQYF.

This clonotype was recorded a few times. The CDR3, as DNA: TGTGCCAGCAGCCCGACAGGGGCGGTCGGGTACGAGCAGTACTTC. Protein sequence: CASSPTGAVGYEQYF. V usage is TRBV3-1 and J usage is TRBJ2-7, with 8 bases that match TRBD1. From germline, CDR1 is LGHDT and CDR2 YNNKEL (reference sequence). The CDR3 loop spans 15 amino acids. Trimming took 4 bases from V and 4 from J; bases not matched to a gene: 9.

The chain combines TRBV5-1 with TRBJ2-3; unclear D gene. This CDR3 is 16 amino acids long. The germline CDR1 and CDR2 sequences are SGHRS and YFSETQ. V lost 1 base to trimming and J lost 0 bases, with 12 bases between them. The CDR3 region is CASSLHGSSSTDTQYF. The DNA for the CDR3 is TGCGCCAGCAGCTTGCACGGATCCTCTAGCACAGATACGCAGTATTTT. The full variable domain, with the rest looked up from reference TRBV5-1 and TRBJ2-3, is KAGVTQTPRYLIKTRGQQVTLSCSPISGHRSVSWYQQTPGQGLQFLFEYFSETQRNKGNFPGRFSGRQFSNSRSEMNVSTLELGDSALYLCASSLHGSSSTDTQYFGPGTRLTVL.

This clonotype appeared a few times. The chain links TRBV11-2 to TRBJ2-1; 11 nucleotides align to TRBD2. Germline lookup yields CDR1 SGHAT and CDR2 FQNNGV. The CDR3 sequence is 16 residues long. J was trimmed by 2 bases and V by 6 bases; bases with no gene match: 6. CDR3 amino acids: CASSRIAGGPYNEQFF. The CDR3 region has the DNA TGTGCCAGCAGTCGTATAGCGGGAGGGCCCTACAATGAGCAGTTCTTC.

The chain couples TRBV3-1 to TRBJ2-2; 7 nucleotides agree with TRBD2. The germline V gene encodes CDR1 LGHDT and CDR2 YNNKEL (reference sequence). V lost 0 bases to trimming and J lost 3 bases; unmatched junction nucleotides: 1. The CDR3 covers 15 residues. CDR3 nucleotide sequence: TGTGCCAGCAGCCAAGATAGCGGGTACACCGGGGAGCTGTTTTTT. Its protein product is CASSQDSGYTGELFF. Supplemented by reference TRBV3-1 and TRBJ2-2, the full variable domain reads DTAVSQTPKYLVTQMGNDKSIKCEQNLGHDTMYWYKQDSKKFLKIMFSYNNKELIINETVPNRFSPKSPDKAHLNLHINSLELGDSAVYFCASSQDSGYTGELFFGEGSRLTVL.

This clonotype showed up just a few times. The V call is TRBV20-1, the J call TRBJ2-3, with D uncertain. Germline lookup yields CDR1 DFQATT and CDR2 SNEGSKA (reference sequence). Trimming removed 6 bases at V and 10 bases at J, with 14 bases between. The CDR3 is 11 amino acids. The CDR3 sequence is CSAPIGRSQYF. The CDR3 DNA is TGCAGTGCCCCGATCGGGCGGTCGCAGTATTTT.

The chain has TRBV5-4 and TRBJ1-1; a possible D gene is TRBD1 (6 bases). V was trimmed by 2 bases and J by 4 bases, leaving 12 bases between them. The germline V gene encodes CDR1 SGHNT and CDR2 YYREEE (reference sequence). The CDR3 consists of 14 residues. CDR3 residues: CASSLDRHSTEAFF. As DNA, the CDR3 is TGTGCCAGCAGCTTAGACAGGCATTCCACTGAAGCTTTCTTT.

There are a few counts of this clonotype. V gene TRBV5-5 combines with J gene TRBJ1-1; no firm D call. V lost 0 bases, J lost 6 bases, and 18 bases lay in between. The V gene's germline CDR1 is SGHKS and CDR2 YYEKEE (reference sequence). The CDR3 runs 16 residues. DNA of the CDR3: TGTGCCAGCAGCTTGGTGGGTAGGCTGGGCTGGGCTGAAGCTTTCTTT. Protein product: CASSLVGRLGWAEAFF.

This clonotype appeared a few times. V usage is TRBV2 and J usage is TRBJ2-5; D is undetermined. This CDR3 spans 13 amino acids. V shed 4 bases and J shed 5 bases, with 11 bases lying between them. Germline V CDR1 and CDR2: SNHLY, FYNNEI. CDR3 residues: CASSVLGLETQYF. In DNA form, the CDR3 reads TGTGCCAGCAGTGTTTTAGGTCTGGAGACCCAGTACTTC.

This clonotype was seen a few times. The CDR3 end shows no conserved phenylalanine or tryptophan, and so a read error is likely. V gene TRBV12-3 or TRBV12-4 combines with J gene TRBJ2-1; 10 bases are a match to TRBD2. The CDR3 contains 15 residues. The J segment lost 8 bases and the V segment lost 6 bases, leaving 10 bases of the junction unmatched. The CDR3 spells CASSPLAGATYEQFL. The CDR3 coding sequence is TGTGCCAGCAGCCCTCTAGCGGGAGCGACCTATGAGCAGTTCTTA.

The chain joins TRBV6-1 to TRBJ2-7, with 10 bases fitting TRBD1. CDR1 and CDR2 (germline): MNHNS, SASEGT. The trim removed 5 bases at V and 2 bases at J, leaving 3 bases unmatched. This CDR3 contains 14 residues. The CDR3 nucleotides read TGTGCCAGCAGTCGACAGGGGGCCGCCTACGAGCAGTACTTC. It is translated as CASSRQGAAYEQYF.

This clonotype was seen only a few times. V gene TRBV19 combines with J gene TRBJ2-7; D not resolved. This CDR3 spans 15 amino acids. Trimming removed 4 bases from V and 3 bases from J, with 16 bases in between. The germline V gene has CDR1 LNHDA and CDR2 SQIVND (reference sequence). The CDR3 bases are TGTGCCAGTAGTACCGCCGGCGGCGCAAGCTACGAGCAGTACTTC. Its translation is CASSTAGGASYEQYF.

CDR3 in DNA: TGCAGTGCCAATAGCGGGAGCGGCGCAGATACGCAGTATTTT. This codes for CSANSGSGADTQYF. The genes are TRBV20-1 and TRBJ2-3, with 9 positions matching TRBD2. The J segment lost 4 bases and the V segment lost 6 bases, leaving 8 bases of the junction unmatched. Germline V gene lookup returns CDR1 DFQATT and CDR2 SNEGSKA (reference sequence). This CDR3 contains 14 residues.

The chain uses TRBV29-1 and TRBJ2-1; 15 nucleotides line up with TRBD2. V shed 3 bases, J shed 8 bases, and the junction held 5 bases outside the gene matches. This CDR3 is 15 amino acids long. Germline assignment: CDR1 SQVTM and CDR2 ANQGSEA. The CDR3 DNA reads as TGCAGCGTTGACCGGGGACTAGCGGGAGGACATGAGCAGTTCTTC. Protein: CSVDRGLAGGHEQFF.

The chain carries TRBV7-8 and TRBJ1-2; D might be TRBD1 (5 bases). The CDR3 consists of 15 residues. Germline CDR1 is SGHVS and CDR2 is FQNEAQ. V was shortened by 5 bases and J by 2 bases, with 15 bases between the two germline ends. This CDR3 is CASSLMRQSNYGYTF. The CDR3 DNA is TGTGCCAGCAGCCTCATGAGACAGTCCAACTATGGCTACACCTTC.

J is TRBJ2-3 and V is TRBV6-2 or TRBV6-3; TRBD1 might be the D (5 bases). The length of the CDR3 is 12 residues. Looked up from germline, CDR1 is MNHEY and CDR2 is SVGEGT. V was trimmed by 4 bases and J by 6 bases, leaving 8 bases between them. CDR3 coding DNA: TGTGCCAGCAGTTGGACATCGGATACGCAGTATTTT. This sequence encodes CASSWTSDTQYF.

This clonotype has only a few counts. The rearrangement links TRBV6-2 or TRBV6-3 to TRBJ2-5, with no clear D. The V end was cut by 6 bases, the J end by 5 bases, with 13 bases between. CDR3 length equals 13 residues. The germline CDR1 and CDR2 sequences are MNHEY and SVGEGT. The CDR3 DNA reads TGTGCCAGCAGGGCGGTTCCTCGGGAGACCCAGTACTTC. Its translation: CASRAVPRETQYF.